This T cell receptor beta chain was identified during a study of CXCR3-negative and CXCR3-positive naive CD8 T cells. All TRB cDNA libraries came from 5' RACE performed with UMI labels. TCRdb re-called the 5' RACE reads; every CDR3 protein appears as one record, without DNA. The table for this sample gives 46,000 or so distinct CDR3 sequences. Per the germline V gene, CDR1 is LGHNA and CDR2 is YNFKEQ. The CDR3 totals 15 residues. The CD45RO-CCR7+CD27+CD95- phenotype denoted naive CD8+ T cells. The chain joins TRBV4-2 to TRBJ1-5; TCRdb reports TRBD1, a call that lacks DNA to check it against. Specimen: naive CXCR3- CD8+ T cells from blood. Subset defined: CD45RO-CCR7+CD27+CD95- naive CD8+ T cells lacking CXCR3 (TNR3-). The receptor's source is a human donor in good health. Some clones in this sample may be carry-over from other donors' samples. CDR3: CASSQRQRGDQPQHF.